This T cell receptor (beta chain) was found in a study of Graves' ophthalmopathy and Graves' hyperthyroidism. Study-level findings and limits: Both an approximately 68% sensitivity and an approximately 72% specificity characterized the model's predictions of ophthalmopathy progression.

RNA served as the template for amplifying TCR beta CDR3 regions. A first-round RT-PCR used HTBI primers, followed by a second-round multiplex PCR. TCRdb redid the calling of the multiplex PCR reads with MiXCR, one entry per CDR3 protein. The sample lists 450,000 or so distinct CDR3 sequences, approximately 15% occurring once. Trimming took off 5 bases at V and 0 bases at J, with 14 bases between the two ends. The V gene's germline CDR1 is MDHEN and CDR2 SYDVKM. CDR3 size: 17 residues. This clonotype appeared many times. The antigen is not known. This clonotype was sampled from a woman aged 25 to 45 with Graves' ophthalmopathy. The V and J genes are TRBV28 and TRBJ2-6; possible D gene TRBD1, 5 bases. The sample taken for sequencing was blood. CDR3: CASSGSRGISGANVLTF. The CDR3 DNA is TGTGCCAGCAGTGGTTCTAGGGGTATCTCTGGGGCCAACGTCCTGACTTTC.